This T cell receptor (beta chain) was obtained from a study of blood T cell repertoires in COVID-19. Study at large: The origin of the acute and convalescent COVID-19 samples was the United States, Italy and Spain. T cells, B-cell-depleted T cells, or PBMCs supplied cDNA or gDNA.

J gave up 4 bases and V 6 bases, and 3 bases lay outside the gene matches. CDR1 and CDR2 from the germline V gene are SNHLY and FYNNEI. The CDR3 is 14 amino acids. In the source study's methods: From reference gene primer amplification, estimates of nucleated cell counts were derived. Repertoires were generated with immunoSEQ multiplex PCR, while TCRdb's copy carries only in-frame clones and drops some. V and J calls and clone size come straight from that table; D and trimming were deduced from the DNA. The sample has hundreds of thousands of clones, roughly 86% seen once. This TCR derives from a man aged 55 to 70 with acute or convalescent COVID-19. This rearrangement joins TRBV2 to TRBJ2-7; 13 nucleotides align to TRBD2. The sample taken for sequencing was peripheral blood. The CDR3 coding sequence is TGTGCCAGCAGGATACTAGCGGGGGGGTACGAGCAGTACTTC. It translates to CASRILAGGYEQYF.